The 32 T cell receptor beta chains below were found in one sample sequenced in a study of T cells in narcolepsy. Here immunoSEQ multiplex PCR was the method, and the copy in TCRdb shows in-frame clones only, minus some. Of 21,000 or so clones listed, 92% are singletons. Sequencing was performed on CD45RA- memory CD4+ T cells from PBMCs. The receptors derive from a human donor with narcolepsy.

The CDR3 is CASSYSGRGYEQYF. The DNA for the CDR3 is TGTGCCAGCAGTTACTCGGGACGGGGCTACGAGCAGTACTTC. The rearrangement links TRBV6-6 to TRBJ2-7, with D perhaps given as TRBD1 or TRBD2 (5 bases each). Trimming took off 0 bases at V and 3 bases at J, with 9 bases between the two ends. The CDR3 is 14 residues long. Germline CDR1 and CDR2: MNHNY and SVGAGI (reference sequence).

The chain uses TRBV2 and TRBJ2-2, with D perhaps TRBD2 (6 bases). The CDR3 contains 23 residues. From germline, CDR1 is SNHLY and CDR2 FYNNEI. Trimming took off 5 bases at V and 6 bases at J, with 40 bases between the two ends. CDR3: CASSQYLQPGPRGGDRVAGELFF. The DNA for the CDR3 is TGTGCCAGCAGTCAATACCTTCAACCGGGACCTCGAGGAGGGGACCGTGTGGCCGGGGAGCTGTTTTTT. Complete variable domain (other parts from reference TRBV2 and TRBJ2-2): EPEVTQTPSHQVTQMGQEVILRCVPISNHLYFYWYRQILGQKVEFLVSFYNNEISEKSEIFDDQFSVERPDGSNFTLKIRSTKLEDSAMYFCASSQYLQPGPRGGDRVAGELFFGEGSRLTVL.

J is TRBJ1-1 and V is TRBV6-5; possibly TRBD1 for D (5 bases). Per germline, CDR1 MNHEY and CDR2 SVGAGI. V was cut by 6 bases and J by 4 bases, with 15 bases left in between. The CDR3 loop spans 14 amino acids. The chain's CDR3 is CASRAREISTEAFF. The CDR3 nucleotides read TGTGCCAGCAGGGCCAGGGAAATTAGCACTGAAGCTTTCTTT.

The J gene is TRBJ2-7, the V gene TRBV11-2; 7 bases are a match to TRBD2. Germline loops: CDR1 SGHAT, CDR2 FQNNGV. The V segment lost 5 bases and the J segment 4 bases; nucleotides outside the gene matches: 8. This CDR3 is built from 14 residues. The CDR3 spells CASSPRGGVYEQYF. The CDR3 region has the DNA TGTGCCAGCAGCCCTAGGGGAGGGGTGTACGAGCAGTACTTC.

This clone was detected once. DNA of the CDR3: TGTGCCAGCAGCTTAGGACAGGGGGTTGATCAGCCCCAGCATTTT. Translated: CASSLGQGVDQPQHF. The chain links TRBV5-6 to TRBJ1-5; 10 positions agree with TRBD1. V lost 2 bases and J lost 5; bases outside the gene matches: 4. This CDR3 has 15 amino acids. Per the germline V gene, CDR1 is SGHDT and CDR2 is YYEEEE.

V is TRBV5-1 and J is TRBJ1-4, with a tentative D call TRBD1 (5 bases). Trimming shortened V by 4 bases and J by 3 bases, and 13 bases separated the two germline ends. CDR3 length equals 15 residues. CDR1 is SGHRS, CDR2 YFSETQ, per germline. The CDR3 sequence: CASSVGTLPNEKLFF. The CDR3 coding sequence is TGCGCCAGCAGCGTTGGGACGTTGCCTAATGAAAAACTGTTTTTT.

This chain uses TRBV6-5 with TRBJ2-7; the match to TRBD1 covers 8 bases. CDR3 length equals 14 residues. The trim removed 2 bases at V and 6 bases at J, leaving 6 bases unmatched. Per germline, CDR1 MNHEY and CDR2 SVGAGI. CDR3 in amino acids: CASSYVSGTGEQYF. Written as DNA, the CDR3 is TGTGCCAGCAGTTACGTATCAGGGACAGGCGAGCAGTACTTC.

This chain uses TRBV15 with TRBJ2-7; TRBD1 or TRBD2 may be the D gene (6 bases each). This CDR3 contains 15 residues. Germline V gene lookup returns CDR1 LNHNV and CDR2 YYDKDF (reference sequence). Trimming stripped 0 bases from V and 3 bases from J, with 12 bases between. The CDR3 sequence is CATSRDRGGIYEQYF. Here the CDR3 DNA reads TGTGCCACCAGCAGAGATCGAGGGGGGATCTACGAGCAGTACTTC. The whole variable domain, filled in from reference TRBV15 and TRBJ2-7, reads DAMVIQNPRYQVTQFGKPVTLSCSQTLNHNVMYWYQQKSSQAPKLLFHYYDKDFNNEADTPDNFQSRRPNTSFCFLDIRSPGLGDTAMYLCATSRDRGGIYEQYFGPGTRLTVT.

The chain links TRBV7-2 to TRBJ2-5; perhaps TRBD2 as D (6 bases). Trimming removed 3 bases from V and 5 bases from J, with 7 bases in between. This CDR3 has 12 amino acids. Germline CDR1 is SGHTA and CDR2 is FQGNSA. CDR3 nucleotides: TGTGCCAGCAGCTTCAGCGGGGAGACCCAGTACTTC. Translated, it gives CASSFSGETQYF.

The genes are TRBV7-9 and TRBJ1-1; 7 bases match TRBD1. J gave up 1 base and V 5 bases, and 7 bases lay outside the gene matches. The CDR3 runs to 15 residues. The germline CDR1 and CDR2 sequences are SEHNR and FQNEAQ (reference sequence). CDR3 protein: CASSKQGSENTEAFF. CDR3 nucleotide sequence: TGTGCCAGCAGCAAACAGGGGTCGGAGAACACTGAAGCTTTCTTT.

The chain joins TRBV7-8 to TRBJ2-2; D is unclear. The CDR3 sequence is 17 residues long. Germline CDR1 is SGHVS and CDR2 is FQNEAQ. V shed 1 base and J shed 1 base, with 13 bases lying between them. The CDR3: CASSLVRSERNTGELFF. CDR3 coding DNA: TGTGCCAGCAGCTTAGTACGGTCAGAGAGGAACACCGGGGAGCTGTTTTTT.

This chain joins TRBV5-5 and TRBJ1-2; 9 bases line up with TRBD1. CDR1 SGHKS and CDR2 YYEKEE come from the germline V gene (reference sequence). J gave up 8 bases and V 3 bases, and 8 bases lay outside the gene matches. This CDR3 has 14 amino acids. CDR3 coding DNA: TGTGCCAGCAGCTGGACAGGGGAGAAAGAAGGCTACACCTTC. Translated: CASSWTGEKEGYTF.

V usage is TRBV28 and J usage is TRBJ1-2; D possibly corresponds to TRBD1 (6 bases). Germline loops: CDR1 MDHEN, CDR2 SYDVKM. V gave up 5 bases and J gave up 7 bases, with 17 bases separating them. The length of the CDR3 is 14 residues. CDR3 loop: CASSPQGPLGGYTF. The CDR3 DNA sequence: TGTGCCAGCAGTCCCCAGGGGCCTCTAGGTGGCTACACCTTC.

The chain combines TRBV4-1 with TRBJ2-1; D call uncertain. V was trimmed by 1 base and J by 0 bases, leaving 10 bases between them. The CDR3 runs to 16 residues. Per germline, CDR1 MGHRA and CDR2 YSYEKL. The CDR3 is CASSQGPGSSYNEQFF. As DNA, the CDR3 is TGCGCCAGCAGCCAAGGCCCAGGCAGCTCCTACAATGAGCAGTTCTTC.

The V call is TRBV7-6, the J call TRBJ2-1; 7 nucleotides line up with TRBD2. Germline trimming cut 4 bases from V and 6 bases from J; bases unmatched to any gene: 12. The CDR3 loop spans 16 amino acids. The germline CDR1 and CDR2 sequences are SGHVS and FNYEAQ. CDR3 DNA: TGTGCCAGCAGCTCCGATTCCGGGACTACCTTCAATGAGCAGTTCTTC. It is translated as CASSSDSGTTFNEQFF.

The rearrangement links TRBV11-2 to TRBJ2-7; D may be TRBD1 or TRBD2 (6 bases each). V was pared by 4 bases and J by 2 bases, with 15 bases between. CDR3 length: 15 residues. The germline gives CDR1 SGHAT, CDR2 FQNNGV. The CDR3 DNA sequence: TGTGCCAGCAGCTCGGGGGAGACAGGAACCTACGAGCAGTACTTC. Amino acid sequence: CASSSGETGTYEQYF.

This rearrangement joins TRBV7-8 to TRBJ2-7, with 14 bases aligning to TRBD2. Trimming cost V 4 bases and J 5 bases; bases outside gene matches: 10. Germline V gene sequence: CDR1 SGHVS, CDR2 FQNEAQ. The CDR3 is made up of 17 amino acids. CDR3 sequence reads: CASSSQTSGRAYHEQYF. DNA for the CDR3: TGTGCCAGCAGCTCCCAGACTAGCGGGAGGGCCTACCACGAGCAGTACTTC. The full variable domain, in which reference TRBV7-8 and TRBJ2-7 provide the parts outside the CDR3, is GAGVSQSPRYKVAKRGQDVALRCDPISGHVSLFWYQQALGQGPEFLTYFQNEAQLDKSGLPSDRFFAERPEGSVSTLKIQRTQQEDSAVYLCASSSQTSGRAYHEQYFGPGTRLTVT.

On this clone: Other nucleotide sequences from this sample produce the same CDR3. The chain couples TRBV6-4 to TRBJ2-2, with D perhaps TRBD2 (5 bases). Trimming took 0 bases from V and 0 from J, leaving 8 bases between them. Germline loops: CDR1 MRHNA, CDR2 SNTAGT. CDR3 size: 16 residues. CDR3 in DNA: TGTGCCAGCAGTGACTCGTGGCGGGCGAACACCGGGGAGCTGTTTTTT. It yields the protein CASSDSWRANTGELFF.

The V call is TRBV5-1, the J call TRBJ2-3; D possibly matches TRBD1 or TRBD2 (5 bases each). V was trimmed by 1 base and J by 2 bases, leaving 8 bases between them. The CDR3 is 14 residues long. CDR1 is SGHRS and CDR2 is YFSETQ in the germline V gene. Here the CDR3 reads CASSLSGATDTQYF. CDR3 in DNA: TGCGCCAGCAGCTTGTCCGGGGCCACAGATACGCAGTATTTT.

Only one count was recorded for this clone. The chain carries TRBV21-1 and TRBJ2-1; TRBD1 was called by the table and not checked on the DNA. TRBV21-1 is described as a pseudogene. The CDR3 loop spans 15 amino acids. In DNA, the CDR3 is TGTGCCAGCAGCCCGGCAGGCCGTTTGGACAATGAGCAGTTCTTC. Translation: CASSPAGRLDNEQFF.

The rearrangement joins TRBV7-9 to TRBJ1-5; TRBD1 is a possible D gene (6 bases). V lost 1 base and J 7 bases, leaving 14 bases between the germline ends. CDR3 length: 15 amino acids. The germline V gene has CDR1 SEHNR and CDR2 FQNEAQ (reference sequence). Here the CDR3 reads CASSLGSGVAQPQHF. The CDR3, as DNA: TGTGCCAGCAGCTTAGGATCAGGGGTGGCCCAGCCCCAGCATTTT.

The chain recombines TRBV11-2 with TRBJ1-1; 8 bases align to TRBD1. CDR1 and CDR2 (germline): SGHAT, FQNNGV. V lost 4 bases to trimming and J lost 5 bases; unmatched junction nucleotides: 12. The CDR3 spans 16 residues. The CDR3 DNA reads as TGTGCCAGCAGCTCTGTGCAGGGGGCACGATGGACTGAAGCTTTCTTT. This translates into CASSSVQGARWTEAFF. Variable domain in full (rest from reference TRBV11-2 and TRBJ1-1): EAGVAQSPRYKIIEKRQSVAFWCNPISGHATLYWYQQILGQGPKLLIQFQNNGVVDDSQLPKDRFSAERLKGVDSTLKIQPAKLEDSAVYLCASSSVQGARWTEAFFGQGTRLTVV.

This chain connects TRBV28 to TRBJ1-5; unclear D gene. The germline V and J ends were trimmed by 7 bases and 9 bases, with 16 bases remaining between them. Germline CDR1 is MDHEN and CDR2 is SYDVKM. The CDR3 consists of 13 residues. The CDR3 bases are TGTGCCAGCAAGGATCCAGGATCAATGCCCCAGCATTTT. The encoded protein is CASKDPGSMPQHF.

Only one count was recorded for this clone. This chain connects TRBV19 to TRBJ2-3; D gene unclear. V was trimmed by 6 bases and J by 2 bases, leaving 12 bases between them. Looked up from germline, CDR1 is LNHDA and CDR2 is SQIVND (reference sequence). The CDR3 contains 14 residues. The CDR3: CASRGFLITDTQYF. The CDR3 region has the DNA TGTGCCAGTAGGGGCTTTCTGATCACAGATACGCAGTATTTT.

V gene TRBV28 combines with J gene TRBJ2-7; 10 bases match TRBD1. Germline-derived CDR1 and CDR2 are MDHEN and SYDVKM. V lost 6 bases, J lost 5 bases, and 4 bases stayed unmatched. The length of the CDR3 is 13 residues. The CDR3 DNA is TGTGCCAGCAGCCGACAGGGGGCCCACGAGCAGTACTTC. As protein: CASSRQGAHEQYF.

The chain couples TRBV7-9 to TRBJ1-3, with D hard to call. Germline V gives CDR1 SEHNR, CDR2 FQNEAQ (reference sequence). The CDR3 runs to 12 residues. V lost 3 bases and J 2 bases, leaving 2 bases between the germline ends. The CDR3 coding sequence is TGTGCCAGCAGCTTCCCTGGAAACACCATATATTTT. Its translation is CASSFPGNTIYF.

J is TRBJ2-7 and V is TRBV11-1, with D unresolved. V lost 3 bases to trimming and J lost 2 bases, with 11 bases between them. The CDR3 length is 14 residues. Germline CDR1 SGHAT, CDR2 FQDESV (reference sequence). CDR3 DNA sequence: TGTGCCAGCAGCTTCCTGGGTTGGACCTACGAGCAGTACTTC. The encoded protein is CASSFLGWTYEQYF. Filled out from reference TRBV11-1 and TRBJ2-7, the complete variable domain reads EAEVAQSPRYKITEKSQAVAFWCDPISGHATLYWYRQILGQGPELLVQFQDESVVDDSQLPKDRFSAERLKGVDSTLKIQPAELGDSAMYLCASSFLGWTYEQYFGPGTRLTVT.

This chain links TRBV18 with TRBJ2-7; 9 positions match TRBD1. The CDR3 is 14 residues long. J lost 2 bases, V lost 6 bases, and 5 bases had no gene match. The V gene's germline CDR1 is KGHSH and CDR2 LQKENI. CDR3 DNA: TGTGCCAGCTCCCGGGACAGGGTAACCTACGAGCAGTACTTC. This sequence encodes CASSRDRVTYEQYF.

The CDR3 sequence is CASSLGQIISYEQYF. CDR3 nucleotides: TGTGCCAGCAGCTTAGGCCAGATCATCTCCTACGAGCAGTACTTC. V and J are TRBV7-2 and TRBJ2-7; D is uncertain. V gave up 1 base and J gave up 0 bases, with 10 bases separating them. CDR1 is SGHTA, CDR2 FQGNSA, per germline. The CDR3 sequence is 15 residues long.

The chain links TRBV7-2 to TRBJ2-1, with 7 bases identical to TRBD1. J lost 5 bases, V lost 4 bases, and 8 bases had no gene match. Looked up from germline, CDR1 is SGHTA and CDR2 is FQGNSA. The length of the CDR3 is 15 residues. The CDR3 DNA is TGTGCCAGCAGCTCCACGGGACAGCCGAACAATGAGCAGTTCTTC. It is translated as CASSSTGQPNNEQFF.

This clone has just one count. The chain recombines TRBV4-1 with TRBJ1-5; 9 bases map to TRBD1. The CDR3 has 15 amino acids. J lost 7 bases, V lost 4 bases, and 8 bases had no gene match. CDR1 is MGHRA and CDR2 is YSYEKL in the germline V gene. The CDR3 loop is CASSPGQGFRQPQHF. The CDR3 region has the DNA TGCGCCAGCAGCCCGGGACAGGGTTTCCGACAGCCCCAGCATTTT.

This clone has a single count. This sequence joins TRBV6-5 and TRBJ2-3; D not certain. CDR1 MNHEY and CDR2 SVGAGI come from the germline V gene. This CDR3 contains 14 residues. The V end lost 4 bases, the J end lost 7 bases, and 15 bases lay between the germline ends. CDR3 sequence reads: CASSFNPQANTQYF. Here the CDR3 DNA reads TGTGCCAGCAGTTTCAACCCCCAAGCAAATACGCAGTATTTT.